These 11 T cell receptor beta chains were sequenced from one sample in a study of siplizumab effects on memory and regulatory T cells. The repertoire was sequenced with immunoSEQ multiplex PCR; TCRdb's copy has only in-frame clones and lacks some. The sample contains more than 85,000 clones, about 91% of which appear only once. The sample was Tregs sorted from blood. The receptors originated from a human donor in good health.

The rearrangement uses TRBV12-5 and TRBJ1-2; weak D call: TRBD1 (5 bases). The CDR3 consists of 14 residues. CDR1 and CDR2 (germline): LGHNT, FRNRAP. Trimming removed 1 base from V and 1 base from J, with 7 bases in between. CDR3 loop: CASGLGQGNYGYTF. CDR3 nucleotide sequence: TGTGCTAGTGGTTTGGGCCAGGGTAACTATGGCTACACCTTC. The full variable domain, in which reference TRBV12-5 and TRBJ1-2 provide the parts outside the CDR3, is DARVTQTPRHKVTEMGQEVTMRCQPILGHNTVFWYRQTMMQGLELLAYFRNRAPLDDSGMPKDRFSAEMPDATLATLKIQPSEPRDSAVYFCASGLGQGNYGYTFGSGTRLTVV.

This chain connects TRBV21-1 to TRBJ2-7; the DNA was not compared with TRBD1, the D call given in the table. TRBV21-1 is recorded as a pseudogene. The CDR3 has 12 amino acids. The chain's CDR3 is CASNRGRSEQYF. The CDR3 nucleotides read TGTGCCAGCAACAGGGGGCGAAGCGAGCAGTACTTC.

The rearrangement joins TRBV19 to TRBJ2-2; D gene unclear. Looked up from germline, CDR1 is LNHDA and CDR2 is SQIVND (reference sequence). V was cut by 0 bases and J by 2 bases, with 4 bases left in between. The CDR3 contains 14 residues. The CDR3 reads CASSIEYNTGELFF. CDR3 nucleotides: TGTGCCAGTAGTATAGAATACAACACCGGGGAGCTGTTTTTT.

The chain recombines TRBV4-2 with TRBJ1-1, with D hard to call. CDR1 and CDR2 (germline): LGHNA, YNFKEQ. With 1 base removed from V and 0 bases from J, the gap between germline ends came to 15 bases. The CDR3 consists of 17 residues. CDR3 protein: CASSQAPPRQMNTEAFF. CDR3 DNA: TGTGCCAGCAGCCAAGCTCCCCCCAGGCAAATGAACACTGAAGCTTTCTTT.

This chain joins TRBV27 and TRBJ1-5, with 8 positions matching TRBD1. The CDR3 is made up of 14 amino acids. Trimming at V came to 6 bases and at J to 0 bases, leaving 1 base not matched to a gene. Germline V gives CDR1 MNHEY, CDR2 SMNVEV (reference sequence). CDR3 nucleotide sequence: TGTGCCAGCAGCACAGGGGGTAGCAATCAGCCCCAGCATTTT. It specifies CASSTGGSNQPQHF.

CDR3 bases: TGTGCCAGCAGCCAAGTTCCCGGGCGGGGGGGCGCCACATACGAGCAGTACTTC. Translating gives CASSQVPGRGGATYEQYF. The chain recombines TRBV14 with TRBJ2-7; 9 bases are a match to TRBD2. V was pared by 1 base and J by 4 bases, with 14 bases of the junction left unmatched. Germline CDR1 reads SGHDN; CDR2 reads FVKESK. The CDR3 has 18 residues.

This sequence joins TRBV2 and TRBJ2-5, with 9 bases that match TRBD2. The V gene's germline CDR1 is SNHLY and CDR2 FYNNEI. The junction had 7 bases not matched to a gene; V was cut back by 5 bases and J by 6 bases. The CDR3 spans 14 residues. The CDR3 reads CASSYIAGEKTQYF. The CDR3 DNA reads as TGTGCCAGCAGTTACATAGCGGGAGAAAAGACCCAGTACTTC.

This clone was seen a single time. The genes are TRBV7-3 and TRBJ2-2; 9 nucleotides match TRBD2. In germline, CDR1 is SGHTA, CDR2 FQGTGA. The ends lost 5 bases at V and 4 bases at J; junction bases unmatched: 8. The CDR3 runs to 16 residues. The CDR3 DNA is TGTGCCAGCAGCCTAGGGCCTAGCGGGATCACCGGGGAGCTGTTTTTT. It specifies CASSLGPSGITGELFF.

J is TRBJ2-7 and V is TRBV19, with 10 bases matching TRBD1. This CDR3 has 13 residues. After removal of 6 bases from V and 6 bases from J, the junction contained 5 bases not matched to a gene. Per the germline V gene, CDR1 is LNHDA and CDR2 is SQIVND (reference sequence). The CDR3 sequence is CASSRDRGREQYF. The CDR3 DNA sequence: TGTGCCAGTAGCCGTGACAGGGGGCGCGAGCAGTACTTC.

The V gene is TRBV5-1, the J gene TRBJ1-1, with no clear D. The germline CDR1 and CDR2 sequences are SGHRS and YFSETQ. With 3 bases removed from V and 0 bases from J, the gap between germline ends came to 9 bases. CDR3 length equals 14 residues. The CDR3 spells CASSSDGMNTEAFF. In DNA form, the CDR3 reads TGCGCCAGCAGCTCCGACGGGATGAACACTGAAGCTTTCTTT.

This clone was observed a handful of times. Other DNA sequences in this sample translate to the same CDR3. The V call is TRBV5-1, the J call TRBJ2-5; no clear D. This CDR3 is 11 amino acids long. The germline V gene encodes CDR1 SGHRS and CDR2 YFSETQ. Trimming removed 0 bases from V and 3 bases from J, with 0 bases in between. The CDR3 nucleotides read TGCGCCAGCAGCTTGGAAGAGACCCAGTACTTC. Translating gives CASSLEETQYF.